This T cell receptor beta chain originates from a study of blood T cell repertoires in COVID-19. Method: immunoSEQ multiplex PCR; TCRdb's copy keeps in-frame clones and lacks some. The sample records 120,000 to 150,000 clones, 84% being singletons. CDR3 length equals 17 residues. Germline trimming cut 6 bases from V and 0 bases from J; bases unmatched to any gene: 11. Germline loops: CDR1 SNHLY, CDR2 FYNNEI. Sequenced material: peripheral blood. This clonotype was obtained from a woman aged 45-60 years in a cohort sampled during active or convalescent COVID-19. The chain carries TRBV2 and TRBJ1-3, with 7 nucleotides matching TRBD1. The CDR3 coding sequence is TGTGCCAGCAGCCGAACCGACAGGGCGAGCTCTGGAAACACCATATATTTT. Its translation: CASSRTDRASSGNTIYF.